The source of this TCR beta chain is a study of blood T cell repertoires in COVID-19. Study details: Acute and convalescent COVID-19 samples came from the United States, Italy and Spain. Sample material is recorded as cDNA or gDNA derived from T cells, B-cell-depleted T cells, or PBMCs.

After removal of 8 bases from V and 2 bases from J, the junction contained 16 bases not matched to a gene. Germline V gives CDR1 KGHSH, CDR2 LQKENI. This CDR3 contains 17 residues. Authors' analysis steps: Reference gene primer amplification gave estimated nucleated cell counts. Generated by immunoSEQ multiplex PCR, the TCRdb table keeps only in-frame clones and is missing some. That table gives V, J and clone size, and the DNA gave D and trimming. The sample holds about 130,000 clones, over 75% seen once. The sequencing input was peripheral blood. The clonotype was recovered from a woman aged 80 or over with acute or convalescent COVID-19. This rearrangement joins TRBV18 to TRBJ2-3, with TRBD1 matching 7 bases. The CDR3 region is CASEQGYPQKSTDTQYF. Here the CDR3 DNA reads TGTGCCAGCGAACAGGGGTACCCACAGAAGTCCACAGATACGCAGTATTTT.